The 15 T cell receptor beta chains given below trace back to one sample, sequenced in a study of cytomegalovirus exposure and HLA in healthy donors. Profiling relied on immunoSEQ multiplex PCR, and the TCRdb table lists in-frame clones only, not all of them. The sample consists of 150,000 to 200,000 clones, 70% to 90% of them appearing once. The sample comprised PBMCs. These receptors originate from a man in his late teens or twenties in good health and CMV-seronegative.

V gene TRBV15 combines with J gene TRBJ1-1, with D perhaps TRBD1 (5 bases). CDR1 and CDR2 (germline): LNHNV, YYDKDF (reference sequence). The CDR3 contains 13 residues. V lost 5 bases and J lost 7, with 14 bases in between. The DNA of the CDR3 is TGTGCCACCAGCCGCCTGGGGGGAGATGAAGCTTTCTTT. This gives the protein CATSRLGGDEAFF. The whole variable domain, filled in from reference TRBV15 and TRBJ1-1, reads DAMVIQNPRYQVTQFGKPVTLSCSQTLNHNVMYWYQQKSSQAPKLLFHYYDKDFNNEADTPDNFQSRRPNTSFCFLDIRSPGLGDTAMYLCATSRLGGDEAFFGQGTRLTVV.

The chain employs TRBV11-2 and TRBJ2-6; a weak D match, TRBD1 (5 bases). V dropped 3 bases and J dropped 2 bases, with 11 bases sitting between them. CDR1 SGHAT and CDR2 FQNNGV come from the germline V gene. The CDR3 is 16 residues long. CDR3 nucleotides: TGTGCCAGCAGCTTGGGGCTAGTCGCTGGGGCCAACGTCCTGACTTTC. Protein sequence: CASSLGLVAGANVLTF. Using reference TRBV11-2 and TRBJ2-6 for the parts outside the CDR3, the full variable domain is EAGVAQSPRYKIIEKRQSVAFWCNPISGHATLYWYQQILGQGPKLLIQFQNNGVVDDSQLPKDRFSAERLKGVDSTLKIQPAKLEDSAVYLCASSLGLVAGANVLTFGAGSRLTVL.

This clone was seen a single time. This chain connects TRBV10-1 to TRBJ2-1; maybe TRBD2 (7 bases). The V end was cut by 2 bases, the J end by 9 bases, with 17 bases between. Germline CDR1 is WNHNN and CDR2 is SYGVQD (reference sequence). The CDR3 has 15 residues. The CDR3: CASSENLGGPIEQFF. The DNA for the CDR3 is TGCGCCAGCAGTGAGAATTTGGGGGGGCCGATTGAGCAGTTCTTC.

This clone came up a few times. V is TRBV11-3 and J is TRBJ2-7, with D possibly TRBD2 on 6 matching bases. Trimming removed 5 bases from V and 7 bases from J, with 18 bases in between. The germline V gene has CDR1 SGHNT and CDR2 YENEEA. The CDR3 is 14 residues long. The CDR3 reads CASSLKRVNWEQYF. The CDR3 region has the DNA TGTGCCAGCAGCCTGAAGCGGGTGAACTGGGAGCAGTACTTC. Full variable domain (missing parts from reference TRBV11-3 and TRBJ2-7): EAGVVQSPRYKIIEKKQPVAFWCNPISGHNTLYWYLQNLGQGPELLIRYENEEAVDDSQLPKDRFSAERLKGVDSTLKIQPAELGDSAVYLCASSLKRVNWEQYFGPGTRLTVT.

The chain employs TRBV11-3 and TRBJ2-7; D might be TRBD2 (7 bases). The CDR3 runs 15 residues. Germline V lookup: CDR1 SGHNT, CDR2 YENEEA. V was pared by 0 bases and J by 6 bases, with 15 bases between. Here the CDR3 reads CASSLDTGGLGEQYF. Here the CDR3 DNA reads TGTGCCAGCAGCTTAGATACGGGGGGCCTGGGCGAGCAGTACTTC.

The chain combines TRBV10-3 with TRBJ2-6; D perhaps matches TRBD1 (6 bases). The germline V gene has CDR1 ENHRY and CDR2 SYGVKD. The CDR3 has 15 residues. Between the trimmed V and J ends, which lost 8 bases and 0 bases, there was a span of 11 bases. The chain's CDR3 is CAIGGHPSGANVLTF. For the CDR3, the DNA is TGTGCCATCGGGGGACACCCCTCTGGGGCCAACGTCCTGACTTTC.

Only one count was recorded for this clone. V gene TRBV28 combines with J gene TRBJ2-7; 8 nucleotides align to TRBD1. The CDR3 loop spans 13 amino acids. Trimming removed 5 bases from V and 4 bases from J; junction bases left unmatched: 4. From germline, CDR1 is MDHEN and CDR2 SYDVKM. CDR3 DNA: TGTGCCAGCAGTACGTACAGGGGGTACGAGCAGTACGTC. Its translation: CASSTYRGYEQYV.

The rearrangement uses TRBV5-8 and TRBJ2-7; 11 nucleotides match TRBD2. Trimming at V came to 1 base and at J to 6 bases, leaving 6 bases not matched to a gene. Germline V gene sequence: CDR1 SGHTS, CDR2 YDEGEE. This CDR3 is 15 amino acids long. Here the CDR3 DNA reads TGTGCCAGCAGCTTGTTTAGCGGGAGGGTTGGCGAGCAGTACTTC. This encodes CASSLFSGRVGEQYF.

The rearrangement links TRBV7-9 to TRBJ1-3, with TRBD1 matching over 10 bases. The CDR3 is 15 amino acids. V lost 5 bases to trimming and J lost 4 bases; unmatched junction nucleotides: 5. Germline CDR1 and CDR2: SEHNR and FQNEAQ (reference sequence). CDR3 in DNA: TGTGCCAGCAGCCCGCGGGACAGGGGCGGAAACACCATATATTTT. It codes for CASSPRDRGGNTIYF. Based on the CDR3 plus reference TRBV7-9 and TRBJ1-3, the full variable domain is DTGVSQNPRHKITKRGQNVTFRCDPISEHNRLYWYRQTLGQGPEFLTYFQNEAQLEKSRLLSDRFSAERPKGSFSTLEIQRTEQGDSAMYLCASSPRDRGGNTIYFGEGSWLTVV.

The chain has TRBV11-3 and TRBJ2-1, with TRBD1 matching over 9 bases. There are 13 residues in the CDR3. Germline loops: CDR1 SGHNT, CDR2 YENEEA. J lost 9 bases, V lost 6 bases, and 6 bases had no gene match. The CDR3 DNA sequence: TGTGCCAGCAGTCCTGGGACAGGGAGTGAGCAGTTCTTC. It translates to CASSPGTGSEQFF.

The J gene is TRBJ1-4, the V gene TRBV5-1, with TRBD1 as a possible D gene (6 bases). Between the trimmed V and J ends, which lost 6 bases and 7 bases, there was a span of 16 bases. From germline, CDR1 is SGHRS and CDR2 YFSETQ. This CDR3 region has 14 residues. The CDR3, as DNA: TGCGCCAGCACCGCAGGGGCAGGGGCTGAAAAACTGTTTTTT. This translates into CASTAGAGAEKLFF.

This clone was found once. The chain employs TRBV5-3 and TRBJ2-7; 8 bases are a match to TRBD2. TRBV5-3 is an ORF, with its function uncertain. Losses at the gene ends were 0 bases for V and 5 bases for J; bases not matched to a gene: 13. The CDR3 sequence is 17 residues long. CDR3 residues: CARSLVLAGRIVHEQYF. The CDR3 DNA reads as TGTGCCAGAAGCTTGGTGCTAGCGGGCCGAATTGTCCACGAGCAGTACTTC.

The V gene is TRBV27, the J gene TRBJ2-5; D unclear. Trimming pared 3 bases from V and 1 base from J, leaving 12 bases between. This CDR3 comprises 15 residues. Germline CDR1 and CDR2: MNHEY and SMNVEV (reference sequence). CDR3 sequence reads: CASSLSRSSQETQYF. The CDR3 DNA reads TGTGCCAGCAGTTTGTCGCGGAGCAGCCAAGAGACCCAGTACTTC.

The gene calls are TRBV7-9 and TRBJ2-7, with D possibly being TRBD1 (6 bases). The CDR3 runs to 15 residues. CDR1 SEHNR and CDR2 FQNEAQ come from the germline V gene (reference sequence). V lost 1 base, J lost 2 bases, and 12 bases lay in between. CDR3: CASSLVTGLTYEQYF. CDR3 sequence (DNA): TGTGCCAGCAGCTTAGTAACAGGGCTCACCTACGAGCAGTACTTC.

The chain has TRBV7-6 and TRBJ2-1; D is undetermined. V lost 5 bases and J lost 4, with 12 bases in between. CDR3 size: 14 residues. Germline CDR1 SGHVS, CDR2 FNYEAQ. CDR3 residues: CASSPKTVYNEQFF. CDR3 sequence (DNA): TGTGCCAGCAGCCCTAAAACGGTGTACAATGAGCAGTTCTTC.